This T cell receptor beta chain was recorded in a study of cytomegalovirus exposure and HLA in healthy donors. The CDR3 sequence is 14 residues long. Trimming took 4 bases from V and 12 from J, leaving 19 bases between them. From germline, CDR1 is WNHNN and CDR2 SYGVQD (reference sequence). Use of 60 Vbeta and 13 Jbeta primers characterized the PCR. Method: immunoSEQ multiplex PCR; TCRdb's copy keeps in-frame clones and lacks some. The table has some 99,000 clones, about 76% seen once. The V call is TRBV10-1, the J call TRBJ2-1; a weak D match, TRBD2 (6 bases). The clonotype comes from a young woman in good health and CMV-seronegative. The source material was PBMCs. CDR3 coding DNA: TGCGCCAGCAGTGTCCCGGGACTGGGTCGGGGGCAGTTCTTC. Protein sequence: CASSVPGLGRGQFF.